The clone carrying this T cell receptor beta chain has just a few counts. This entry comes from a study of CD8+ T cells in alopecia areata. Study at large: Dosing with tofacitinib proceeded for 6 to 18 months, followed by 6 months off drug.

As the sequencing template, cDNA was produced by extracting RNA and reverse transcribing it. The assay was immunoSEQ multiplex PCR, and TCRdb's table has in-frame clones only and misses some. Here the sample spans approximately 150,000 clones, 45% to 60% being singletons. The germline V and J ends were trimmed by 0 bases and 2 bases, with 11 bases remaining between them. The CDR3 contains 15 residues. CDR1 SGHAT and CDR2 FQNNGV come from the germline V gene. Sample: CD4+ T cells sorted from blood, taken at week 0. The gene calls are TRBV11-2 and TRBJ2-7; TRBD1 might be the D (5 bases). The clonotype originates from a human donor with alopecia areata. The CDR3 reads CASSLDQGGPYEQYF. CDR3 bases: TGTGCCAGCAGCTTAGACCAGGGTGGGCCCTACGAGCAGTACTTC.